The following is a T cell receptor beta chain sequence with its context. Trimming shortened V by 6 bases and J by 0 bases, and 12 bases separated the two germline ends. The V gene's germline CDR1 is MNHEY and CDR2 SVGAGI. The CDR3 runs to 14 residues. These data are taken from a study of blood T cell repertoires in COVID-19. Study summary: COVID-19 samples, acute and convalescent, were from the United States, Italy and Spain. The analysed material was cDNA or gDNA that came from T cells, B-cell-depleted T cells, or PBMCs.

In the source study's methods: Estimated nucleated cell counts came from reference gene primer amplification. Assay used: immunoSEQ multiplex PCR; TCRdb lists only in-frame clones, some missing. V and J calls plus clone size are reproduced from that table; the DNA served to infer D and trimming. The sample contains around 190,000 clones, about 90% of which appear only once. Sequencing was performed on peripheral blood. The receptor was derived from a man aged 18 to 29 with active or convalescent COVID-19. The chain is built from TRBV6-5 and TRBJ2-7; TRBD2 is a possible D gene (5 bases). The DNA of the CDR3 is TGTGCCAGCAGGGCGAGGGCCAGCTCCTACGAGCAGTACTTC. It translates to CASRARASSYEQYF.